Listed below are T cell receptor beta chains from one sample, sequenced in a study of T cell responses to AZD1222 COVID-19 vaccine. Measured with immunoSEQ multiplex PCR; TCRdb has only the in-frame clones, and not every one. There are 180,000 or so clones in the sample; 80% to 95% occur only once, and over 1.5% lies in the top ten. The sample was peripheral blood, taken 28 days after the second AZD1222 dose. The receptors shown here come from an adult who received the AZD1222 COVID-19 vaccine. Both conserved end residues are part of each CDR3. The order of the fields is D gene, V gene, CDR3 length, clone size, J gene, CDR3 DNA, CDR3 protein. A D gene is named only where the DNA matches it firmly. Some rows have no size entry. The others give once, few or many, or a class for an expanded clone.

NA	TRBV7-3	13	NA	TRBJ1-1	TGTGCCAGCAGCCTCCGGGCCAACACTGAAGCTTTCTTT	CASSLRANTEAFF
NA	TRBV5-1	16	NA	TRBJ2-1	TGCGCCAGCAGCTTCCGGGACCGAGGCTCCTACAATGAGCAGTTCTTC	CASSFRDRGSYNEQFF
NA	TRBV7-2	15	NA	TRBJ2-7	TGTGCCAGCAGCACGGAGAGGGGACCTACCTACGAGCAGTACTTC	CASSTERGPTYEQYF
NA	TRBV12-3/TRBV12-4	12	NA	TRBJ1-5	TGTGCCAGCAGTTTGCCCAATCAGCCCCAGCATTTT	CASSLPNQPQHF
NA	TRBV5-4	15	NA	TRBJ2-7	TGTGCCAGCAGCTTGTTGAGGGGAAACAAGGACGAGCAGTACTTC	CASSLLRGNKDEQYF
NA	TRBV6-5	13	NA	TRBJ1-1	TGTGCCAGCAGTTACTGGCAGAACACTGAAGCTTTCTTT	CASSYWQNTEAFF
NA	TRBV19	15	NA	TRBJ1-4	TGTGCCAGTAGTACCACAGGACTTCGCATTGAAAAACTGTTTTTT	CASSTTGLRIEKLFF
NA	TRBV6-5	15	once	TRBJ1-1	TGTGCCAGCAGTTACTCACCCGGGGGGCAGACTGAAGCTTTCTTT	CASSYSPGGQTEAFF
TRBD2	TRBV7-9	16	NA	TRBJ2-5	TGTGCCAGCAGCTTACATGGGACTAGCGGGAAAGAGACCCAGTACTTC	CASSLHGTSGKETQYF
NA	TRBV2	16	NA	TRBJ2-6	TGTGCCAGCAGCCGGGACGTAAGCTCTGGGGCCAACGTCCTGACTTTC	CASSRDVSSGANVLTF
NA	TRBV6-5	15	NA	TRBJ2-7	TGTGCCAGCAGTTACAGTCCGGACAGCTCCTACGAGCAGTACTTC	CASSYSPDSSYEQYF
NA	TRBV11-3	13	NA	TRBJ2-5	TGTGCCAGCAGCCCGGGGCCACTGGAGACCCAGTACTTC	CASSPGPLETQYF
NA	TRBV5-1	14	NA	TRBJ2-3	TGCGCCAGCAGTAGGGGATCACAGACAGATACGCAGTATTTT	CASSRGSQTDTQYF
TRBD1	TRBV7-3	15	NA	TRBJ2-1	TGTGCCAGCAGCTCTACAGGGGGCGGCCACAATGAGCAGTTCTTC	CASSSTGGGHNEQFF
NA	TRBV25-1	14	NA	TRBJ1-6	TGTGCCAGCAGAGGGGACACCTATAATTCACCCCTCCACTTT	CASRGDTYNSPLHF
TRBD1	TRBV4-1	18	NA	TRBJ2-3	TGCGCCAGCAGCCAAATCCTATATGGGACAGGGGACACAGATACGCAGTATTTT	CASSQILYGTGDTDTQYF
NA	TRBV20-1	11	NA	TRBJ2-7	TGCAGTGCTATACAGGCGAGCTCGCAGTACTTC	CSAIQASSQYF
TRBD1	TRBV5-1	13	NA	TRBJ1-2	TGCGCCAGCAGGTTTGGACAGGGCTATGGCTACACCTTC	CASRFGQGYGYTF
NA	TRBV7-9	15	NA	TRBJ2-3	TGTGCCAGCGCTCCAGGGATAGGGAGCACAGATACGCAGTATTTT	CASAPGIGSTDTQYF
NA	TRBV6-5	15	NA	TRBJ1-4	TGTGCCAGCAGTTACTTTTCCAGGGGCGGTGAAAAACTGTTTTTT	CASSYFSRGGEKLFF
TRBD2	TRBV7-9	16	NA	TRBJ2-1	TGTGCCAGCAGCTCGAAGACTAGCCCCTCCTACAATGAGCAGTTCTTC	CASSSKTSPSYNEQFF
NA	TRBV5-5	14	NA	TRBJ1-5	TGTGCCAGCAGCTTGCTCCAGAGCAATCAGCCCCAGCATTTT	CASSLLQSNQPQHF
NA	TRBV18	17	NA	TRBJ1-1	TGTGCCAGCTCACCACCGGGCAGGTTGGGGGGGAACACTGAAGCTTTCTTT	CASSPPGRLGGNTEAFF
NA	TRBV19	14	NA	TRBJ1-5	TGTGCCAGTAATCGGGGGGCCTTCAATCAGCCCCAGCATTTT	CASNRGAFNQPQHF
TRBD1	TRBV30	16	once	TRBJ1-2	TGTGCCTGGAGAAACCCGGGACAGGGGGGCAACTATGGCTACACCTTC	CAWRNPGQGGNYGYTF
NA	TRBV18	13	NA	TRBJ2-2	TGTGCCAGCTCGCCACCGAACACCGGGGAGCTGTTTTTT	CASSPPNTGELFF
NA	TRBV4-1	17	NA	TRBJ1-4	TGCGCCAGCAGCCCGCAACCCCCAGGGTCAAGTAATGAAAAACTGTTTTTT	CASSPQPPGSSNEKLFF
TRBD2	TRBV30	18	NA	TRBJ2-1	TGTGCCTGGAGTCAGACTAGCGGGAGGGCCCTAGTCTTCAATGAGCAGTTCTTC	CAWSQTSGRALVFNEQFF
TRBD1	TRBV5-5	15	NA	TRBJ2-1	TGTGCCAGCAGCTTAATGGGACAGTCCTACAATGAGCAGTTCTTC	CASSLMGQSYNEQFF
NA	TRBV11-2	15	NA	TRBJ2-1	TGTGCCAGCAGCTTAGCCAGGGGACATTACAATGAGCAGTTCTTC	CASSLARGHYNEQFF
NA	TRBV6-2/TRBV6-3	13	NA	TRBJ1-2	TGTGCCAGCAGTTACGATGGGGGCTATGGCTACACCTTC	CASSYDGGYGYTF
TRBD1	TRBV7-9	18	NA	TRBJ1-2	TGTGCCAGCAGCTTAAACGCCGGACAGGGTGGGGGTAACTATGGCTACACCTTC	CASSLNAGQGGGNYGYTF
TRBD1	TRBV5-5	15	NA	TRBJ1-4	TGTGCCAGCAGCCACAGACAGGGAGGGAAGGAAAAACTGTTTTTT	CASSHRQGGKEKLFF
NA	TRBV19	14	NA	TRBJ2-3	TGTGCCAGTAGTATAAGCGGGTTCACAGATACGCAGTATTTT	CASSISGFTDTQYF
NA	TRBV11-2	18	NA	TRBJ1-3	TGTGCCAGCAGCTATATGCCCGGGACTACCACCTATGGAAACACCATATATTTT	CASSYMPGTTTYGNTIYF
NA	TRBV7-7	14	once	TRBJ2-3	TGTGCTAGCAGCTTAGGAGGGAGTGTGGATACGCAGTATTTT	CASSLGGSVDTQYF
NA	TRBV6-5	14	NA	TRBJ1-1	TGTGCCAGCAGCCTAAGACCGAGGGGCACTGAAGCTTTCTTT	CASSLRPRGTEAFF
NA	TRBV27	14	once	TRBJ1-2	TGTGCCAGCAGTCGCTCCGGGGGGGAGTATGGCTACACCTTC	CASSRSGGEYGYTF
NA	TRBV7-3	15	NA	TRBJ2-1	TGTGCCAGCAGCTCTCAAGGAGGGAAGGGCTATGAGCAGTTCTTC	CASSSQGGKGYEQFF
TRBD1	TRBV6-5	14	NA	TRBJ1-5	TGTGCCAGCATTTCAGGACAGGGTTTTCAGCCCCAGCATTTT	CASISGQGFQPQHF
NA	TRBV9	14	NA	TRBJ2-7	TGTGCCAGCAGCGTAGAAAGGGTGAGTCACGAGCAGTACTTC	CASSVERVSHEQYF
NA	TRBV7-9	14	NA	TRBJ1-3	TGTGCCAGCAGCTTTGAGGTCGCCGGAAACACCATATATTTT	CASSFEVAGNTIYF
TRBD1	TRBV6-5	14	NA	TRBJ2-3	TGTGCCAGCCGTCTACAGGGGGCCGGAGATACGCAGTATTTT	CASRLQGAGDTQYF
NA	TRBV9	16	NA	TRBJ2-1	TGTGCCAGCAGCGGGGTGCGGGCAAGCTCCTACAATGAGCAGTTCTTC	CASSGVRASSYNEQFF
NA	TRBV5-5	14	once	TRBJ2-2	TGTGCCAGCAGCTTGACTTTCAACACCGGGGAGCTGTTTTTT	CASSLTFNTGELFF
NA	TRBV25-1	15	NA	TRBJ1-4	TGTGCCAGCAGCCGTCCACAGGCAACTAATGAAAAACTGTTTTTT	CASSRPQATNEKLFF
NA	TRBV30	12	NA	TRBJ1-6	TGTGCCTGGGGAGGAGTTAGTTCACCCCTCCACTTT	CAWGGVSSPLHF
NA	TRBV12-3/TRBV12-4	13	NA	TRBJ2-5	TGTGCCAGCAGTTTATGGCGTCAAGAGACCCAGTACTTC	CASSLWRQETQYF
NA	TRBV4-2	15	NA	TRBJ2-5	TGTGCCAGCAGCCAAGACAAGGGTGGAGGAGAGACCCAGTACTTC	CASSQDKGGGETQYF
TRBD1	TRBV18	15	NA	TRBJ1-1	TGTGCCAGCTCACCCGGACAGGGGGCTCTATCTGGGACTTTCTTT	CASSPGQGALSGTFF
NA	TRBV5-1	12	NA	TRBJ2-7	TGCGCCAGCAGTCGGGGGCAGAGCGAGCAGTACTTC	CASSRGQSEQYF